This T cell receptor (beta chain) comes out of a study of blood T cell repertoires in COVID-19. About the study: From the United States, Italy and Spain came samples of acute and convalescent COVID-19.

This clone was seen more than once but under ten times. In the original processing: Nucleated cell number was recorded as an estimate derived from reference gene primer amplification. Measured with immunoSEQ multiplex PCR; TCRdb has only the in-frame clones, and not every one. For V, J and clone size, that table is used; D and trimming come from the DNA. This table has some 250,000 clones, about 86% appearing once. The CDR3 has 17 amino acids. In germline, CDR1 is SGHNT, CDR2 YYREEE (reference sequence). V was clipped by 4 bases and J by 6 bases; unmatched bases: 17. The chain combines TRBV5-4 with TRBJ1-1; 8 bases match TRBD1. This receptor was obtained from a man in his forties with active or convalescent COVID-19. Input material: peripheral blood. CDR3 residues: CASSRAGGLATNPEAFF. CDR3 coding DNA: TGTGCCAGCAGCCGGGCAGGGGGCCTAGCGACAAACCCTGAAGCTTTCTTT.